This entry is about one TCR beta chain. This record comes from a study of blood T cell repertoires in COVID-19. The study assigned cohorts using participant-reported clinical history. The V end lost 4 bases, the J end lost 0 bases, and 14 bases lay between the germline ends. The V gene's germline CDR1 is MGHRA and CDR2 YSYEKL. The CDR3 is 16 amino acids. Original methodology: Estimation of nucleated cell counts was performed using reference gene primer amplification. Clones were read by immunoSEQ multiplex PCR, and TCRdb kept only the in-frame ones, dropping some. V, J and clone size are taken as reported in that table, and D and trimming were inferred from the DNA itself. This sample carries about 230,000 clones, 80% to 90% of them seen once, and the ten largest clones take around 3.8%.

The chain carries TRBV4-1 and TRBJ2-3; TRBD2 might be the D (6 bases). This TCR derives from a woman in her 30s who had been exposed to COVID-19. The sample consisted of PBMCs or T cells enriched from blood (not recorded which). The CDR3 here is CASSRIGSASTDTQYF. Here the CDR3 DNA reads TGCGCCAGCAGCCGGATCGGGAGCGCTAGCACAGATACGCAGTATTTT.